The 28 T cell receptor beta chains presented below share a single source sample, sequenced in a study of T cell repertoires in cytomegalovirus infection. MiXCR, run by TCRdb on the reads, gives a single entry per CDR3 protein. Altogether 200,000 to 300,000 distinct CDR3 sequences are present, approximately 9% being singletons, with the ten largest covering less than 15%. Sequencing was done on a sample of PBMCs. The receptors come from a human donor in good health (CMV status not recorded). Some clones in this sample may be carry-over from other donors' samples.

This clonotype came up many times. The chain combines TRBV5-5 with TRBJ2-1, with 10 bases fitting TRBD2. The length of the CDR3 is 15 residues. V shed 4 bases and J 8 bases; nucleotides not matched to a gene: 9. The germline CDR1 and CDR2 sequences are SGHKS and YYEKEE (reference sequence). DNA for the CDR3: TGTGCCAGCAGCCCCCGGCTAGCGGGAGAGGATGAGCAGTTCTTC. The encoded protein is CASSPRLAGEDEQFF.

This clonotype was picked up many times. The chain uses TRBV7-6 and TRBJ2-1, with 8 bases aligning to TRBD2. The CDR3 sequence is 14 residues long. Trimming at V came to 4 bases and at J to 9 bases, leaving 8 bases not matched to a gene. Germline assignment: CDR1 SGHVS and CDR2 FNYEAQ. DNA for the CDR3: TGTGCCAGCAGCTGGCTCGGAAGCGGGGGTGAGCAGTTCTTC. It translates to CASSWLGSGGEQFF.

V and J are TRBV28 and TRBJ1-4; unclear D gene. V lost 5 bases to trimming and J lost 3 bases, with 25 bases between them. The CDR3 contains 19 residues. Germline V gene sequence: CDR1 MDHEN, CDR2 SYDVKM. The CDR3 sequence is CASSLLGSGIFTANEKLFF. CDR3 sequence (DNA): TGTGCCAGCAGTCTGCTAGGGAGTGGGATATTTACAGCTAATGAAAAACTGTTTTTT.

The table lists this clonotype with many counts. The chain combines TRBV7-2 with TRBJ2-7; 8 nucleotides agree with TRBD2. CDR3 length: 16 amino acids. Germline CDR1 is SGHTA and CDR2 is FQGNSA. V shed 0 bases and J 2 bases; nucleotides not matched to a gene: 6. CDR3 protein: CASSLAPTSGTYEQYF. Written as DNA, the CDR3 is TGTGCCAGCAGCTTAGCGCCAACTAGCGGAACCTACGAGCAGTACTTC.

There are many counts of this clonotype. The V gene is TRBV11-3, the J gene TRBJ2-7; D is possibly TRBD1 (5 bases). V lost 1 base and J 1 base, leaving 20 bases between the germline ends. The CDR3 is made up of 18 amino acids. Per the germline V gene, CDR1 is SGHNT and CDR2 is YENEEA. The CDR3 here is CASSLVPFGRAESYEQYF. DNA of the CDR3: TGTGCCAGCAGCTTAGTTCCGTTTGGCAGGGCCGAATCCTACGAGCAGTACTTC.

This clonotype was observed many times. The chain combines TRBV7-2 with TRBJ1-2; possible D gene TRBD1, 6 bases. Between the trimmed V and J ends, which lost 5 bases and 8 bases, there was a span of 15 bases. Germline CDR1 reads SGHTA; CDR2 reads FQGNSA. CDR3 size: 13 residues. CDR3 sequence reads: CASSQTGFDGYTF. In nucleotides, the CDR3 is TGTGCCAGCAGCCAAACAGGGTTCGACGGCTACACCTTC.

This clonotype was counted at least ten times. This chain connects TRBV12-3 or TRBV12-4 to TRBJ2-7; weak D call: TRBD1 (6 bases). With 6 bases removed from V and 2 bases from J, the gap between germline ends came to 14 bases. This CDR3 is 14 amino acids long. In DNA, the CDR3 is TGTGCCAGCAGCGCGGCAGGGGATCCCTACGAGCAGTACTTC. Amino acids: CASSAAGDPYEQYF.

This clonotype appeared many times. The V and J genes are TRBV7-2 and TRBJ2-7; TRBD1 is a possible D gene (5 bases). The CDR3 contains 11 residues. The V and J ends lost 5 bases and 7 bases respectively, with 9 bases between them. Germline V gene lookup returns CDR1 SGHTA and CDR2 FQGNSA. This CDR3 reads CASSNRIEQYF. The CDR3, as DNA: TGTGCCAGCAGCAACAGGATTGAGCAGTACTTC.

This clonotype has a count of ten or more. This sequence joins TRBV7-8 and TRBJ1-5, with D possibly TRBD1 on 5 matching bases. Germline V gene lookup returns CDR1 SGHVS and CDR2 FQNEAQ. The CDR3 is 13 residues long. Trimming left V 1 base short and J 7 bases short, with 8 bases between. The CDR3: CASSLVGTQPQHF. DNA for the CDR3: TGTGCCAGCAGCTTAGTAGGGACCCAGCCCCAGCATTTT.

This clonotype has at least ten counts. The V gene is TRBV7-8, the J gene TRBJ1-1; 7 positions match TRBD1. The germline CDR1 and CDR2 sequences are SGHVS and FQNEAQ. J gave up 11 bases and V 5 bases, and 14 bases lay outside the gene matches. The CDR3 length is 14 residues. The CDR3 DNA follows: TGTGCCAGCAGCCTATTTACAGGGGAGGAGAAGGCTTTCTTT. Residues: CASSLFTGEEKAFF.

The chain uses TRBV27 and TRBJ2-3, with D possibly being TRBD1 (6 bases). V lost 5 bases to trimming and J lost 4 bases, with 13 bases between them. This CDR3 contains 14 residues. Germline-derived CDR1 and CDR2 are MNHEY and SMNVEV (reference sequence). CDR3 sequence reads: CASSLRGTSDTQYF. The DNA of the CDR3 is TGTGCCAGCAGTCTCAGGGGCACATCAGATACGCAGTATTTT.

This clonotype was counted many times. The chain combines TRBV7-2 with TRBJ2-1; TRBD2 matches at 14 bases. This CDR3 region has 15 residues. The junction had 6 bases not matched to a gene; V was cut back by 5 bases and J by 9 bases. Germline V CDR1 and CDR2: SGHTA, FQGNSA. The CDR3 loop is CASSRLAGGSGEQFF. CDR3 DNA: TGTGCCAGCAGCCGACTAGCGGGGGGGTCGGGTGAGCAGTTCTTC.

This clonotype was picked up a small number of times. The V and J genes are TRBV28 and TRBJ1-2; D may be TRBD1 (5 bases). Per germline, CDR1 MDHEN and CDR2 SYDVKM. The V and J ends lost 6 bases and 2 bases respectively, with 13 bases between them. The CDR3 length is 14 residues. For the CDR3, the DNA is TGTGCCAGCAGAAAAACAGGATCCAACTATGGCTACACCTTC. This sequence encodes CASRKTGSNYGYTF.

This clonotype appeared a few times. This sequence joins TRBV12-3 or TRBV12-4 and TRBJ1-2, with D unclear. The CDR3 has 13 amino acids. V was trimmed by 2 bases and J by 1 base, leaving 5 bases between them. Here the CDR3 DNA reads TGTGCCAGCAGTTTAAGTCTTAACTATGGCTACACCTTC. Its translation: CASSLSLNYGYTF.

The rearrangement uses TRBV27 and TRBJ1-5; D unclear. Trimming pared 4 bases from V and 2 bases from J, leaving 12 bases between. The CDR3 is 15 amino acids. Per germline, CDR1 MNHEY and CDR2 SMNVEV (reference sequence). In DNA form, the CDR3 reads TGTGCCAGCAGTTCGGAAGGCTCGGGCAATCAGCCCCAGCATTTT. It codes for CASSSEGSGNQPQHF.

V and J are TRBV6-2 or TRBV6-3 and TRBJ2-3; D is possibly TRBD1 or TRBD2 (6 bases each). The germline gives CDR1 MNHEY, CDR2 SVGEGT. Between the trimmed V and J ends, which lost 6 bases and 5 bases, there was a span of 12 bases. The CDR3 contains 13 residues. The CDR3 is CASREGGRDTQYF. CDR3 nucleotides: TGTGCCAGCAGGGAGGGGGGTAGAGATACGCAGTATTTT.

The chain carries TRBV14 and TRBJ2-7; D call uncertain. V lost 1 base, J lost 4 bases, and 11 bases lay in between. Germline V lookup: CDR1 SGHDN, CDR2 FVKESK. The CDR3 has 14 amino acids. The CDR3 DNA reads TGTGCCAGCAGCCAAGGTCGGCGGAATTACGAGCAGTACTTC. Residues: CASSQGRRNYEQYF. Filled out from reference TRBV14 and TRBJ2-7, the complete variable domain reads EAGVTQFPSHSVIEKGQTVTLRCDPISGHDNLYWYRRVMGKEIKFLLHFVKESKQDESGMPNNRFLAERTGGTYSTLKVQPAELEDSGVYFCASSQGRRNYEQYFGPGTRLTVT.

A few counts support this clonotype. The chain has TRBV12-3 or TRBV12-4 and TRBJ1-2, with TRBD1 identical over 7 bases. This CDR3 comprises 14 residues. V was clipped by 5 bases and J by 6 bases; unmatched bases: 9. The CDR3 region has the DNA TGTGCCAGCAGTCCCTCGACAGGGATCCATGGCTACACCTTC. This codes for CASSPSTGIHGYTF.

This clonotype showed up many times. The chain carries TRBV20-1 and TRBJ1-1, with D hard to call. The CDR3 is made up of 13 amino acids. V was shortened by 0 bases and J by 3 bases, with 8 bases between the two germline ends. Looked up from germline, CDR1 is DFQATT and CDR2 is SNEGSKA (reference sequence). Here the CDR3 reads CSAREGSYTEAFF. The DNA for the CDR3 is TGCAGTGCTAGAGAGGGTAGTTACACTGAAGCTTTCTTT.

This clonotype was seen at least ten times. CDR3 DNA sequence: TGTGCCAGCAGCTTAGCCAGGGACCGCAATCAGCCCCAGCATTTT. Translation: CASSLARDRNQPQHF. V is TRBV7-2 and J is TRBJ1-5; weak D call: TRBD1 (5 bases). The CDR3 is 15 residues long. V lost 0 bases to trimming and J lost 2 bases, with 8 bases between them. Germline loops: CDR1 SGHTA, CDR2 FQGNSA.

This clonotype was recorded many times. DNA of the CDR3: TGTGCCAGCAGCCCCACTCTCGGACAGGGGTCGAATGAGCAGTTCTTC. This translates into CASSPTLGQGSNEQFF. This rearrangement joins TRBV7-8 to TRBJ2-1, with 9 positions matching TRBD1. Germline CDR1 SGHVS, CDR2 FQNEAQ. Trimming removed 5 bases from V and 7 bases from J; junction bases left unmatched: 12. The CDR3 extends over 16 amino acids.

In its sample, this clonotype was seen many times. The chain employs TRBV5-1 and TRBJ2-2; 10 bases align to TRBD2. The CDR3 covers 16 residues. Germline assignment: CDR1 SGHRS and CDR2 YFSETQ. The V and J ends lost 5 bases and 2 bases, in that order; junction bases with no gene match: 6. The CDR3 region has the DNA TGCGCCAGCAGTCCTCTAGCGGGAGCTAACACCGGGGAGCTGTTTTTT. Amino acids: CASSPLAGANTGELFF.

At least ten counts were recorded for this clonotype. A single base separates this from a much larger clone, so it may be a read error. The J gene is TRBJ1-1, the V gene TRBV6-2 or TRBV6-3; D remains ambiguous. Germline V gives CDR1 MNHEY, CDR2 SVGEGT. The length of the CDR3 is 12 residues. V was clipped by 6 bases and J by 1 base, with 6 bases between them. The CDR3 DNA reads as TGTGCCAGCAGCCAGAAGAACACTGAAGCTTTCTTT. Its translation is CASSQKNTEAFF.

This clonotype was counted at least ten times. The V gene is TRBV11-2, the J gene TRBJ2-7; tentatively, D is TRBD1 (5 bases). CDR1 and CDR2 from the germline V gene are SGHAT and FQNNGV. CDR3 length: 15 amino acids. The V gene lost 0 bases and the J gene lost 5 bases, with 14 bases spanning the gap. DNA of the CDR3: TGTGCCAGCAGCTTAGAAGGGGTGGGTCGCAACGAGCAGTACTTC. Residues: CASSLEGVGRNEQYF.

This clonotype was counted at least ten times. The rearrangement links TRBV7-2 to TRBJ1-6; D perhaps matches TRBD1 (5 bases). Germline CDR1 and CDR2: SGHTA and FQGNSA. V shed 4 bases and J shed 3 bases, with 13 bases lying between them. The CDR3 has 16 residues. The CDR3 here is CASSSSGGNYNSPLHF. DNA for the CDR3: TGTGCCAGCAGCTCCTCCGGGGGGAACTATAATTCACCCCTCCACTTT. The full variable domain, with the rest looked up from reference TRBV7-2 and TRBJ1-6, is GAGVSQSPSNKVTEKGKDVELRCDPISGHTALYWYRQSLGQGLEFLIYFQGNSAPDKSGLPSDRFSAERTGGSVSTLTIQRTQQEDSAVYLCASSSSGGNYNSPLHFGNGTRLTVT.

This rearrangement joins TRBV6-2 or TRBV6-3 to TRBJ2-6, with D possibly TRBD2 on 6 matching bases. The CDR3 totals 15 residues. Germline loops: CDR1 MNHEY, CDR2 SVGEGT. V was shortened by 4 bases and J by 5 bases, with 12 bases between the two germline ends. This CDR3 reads CASSFGGNWANVLTF. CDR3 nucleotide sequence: TGTGCCAGCAGTTTCGGGGGAAACTGGGCCAACGTCCTGACTTTC.

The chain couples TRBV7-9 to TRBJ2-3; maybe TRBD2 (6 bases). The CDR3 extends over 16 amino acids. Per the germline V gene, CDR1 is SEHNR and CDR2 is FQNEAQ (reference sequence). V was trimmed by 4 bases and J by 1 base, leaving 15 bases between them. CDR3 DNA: TGTGCCAGCAGCTCTCTCCGGGGGAAGGGCACAGATACGCAGTATTTT. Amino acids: CASSSLRGKGTDTQYF.

As DNA, the CDR3 is TGTGCCATCAAAGCGGGGGAATGGGAGACCCAGTACTTC. This encodes CAIKAGEWETQYF. This chain links TRBV10-3 with TRBJ2-5, with 8 positions matching TRBD2. Germline-derived CDR1 and CDR2 are ENHRY and SYGVKD. CDR3 length equals 13 residues. V shed 7 bases, J shed 5 bases, and the junction held 6 bases outside the gene matches.